These T cell receptor beta chains were read from a single sample in a study of PD-L1 blockade in urothelial cancer. The data were produced by immunoSEQ multiplex PCR, yet TCRdb's version contains in-frame clones alone and is incomplete. The top ten hold 4.5% to 6.5% of the sample, which has tens of thousands of clones, roughly 90% seen once. Sequencing used PBMCs, obtained around atezolizumab (anti-PD-L1) treatment. Source of these receptors: a woman aged 70-85 years with urothelial cancer. The CDR3 runs from the conserved cysteine through the conserved F or W. D genes are given only for firm matches. The listing skips clone size in some rows; elsewhere it reads once, few, many or a size class.

size | length | J | D | V | CDR3 | DNA
. | 17 | TRBJ2-7 | . | TRBV5-1 | CASSLSPQGISGYEQYF | TGCGCCAGCAGCTTGAGCCCCCAGGGTATATCAGGCTACGAGCAGTACTTC
. | 12 | TRBJ2-3 | . | TRBV30 | CAWTSGQPTQYF | TGTGCCTGGACTAGTGGTCAACCTACGCAATATTTT
. | 17 | TRBJ1-5 | . | TRBV15 | CATSRDLPGTGSQPQHF | TGTGCCACCAGCAGAGATTTACCGGGTACCGGTAGCCAGCCCCAGCATTTT
. | 13 | TRBJ2-5 | . | TRBV2 | CASSPPGKETQYF | TGTGCCAGCAGCCCTCCGGGGAAAGAGACCCAGTACTTC
. | 15 | TRBJ1-3 | TRBD1 | TRBV5-1 | CASSSGQAPGNTIYF | TGCGCCAGCAGTTCCGGACAGGCCCCTGGAAACACCATATATTTT
. | 15 | TRBJ1-5 | TRBD1 | TRBV5-1 | CASSIGTGSNQPQHF | TGCGCCAGCAGCATCGGGACAGGGAGCAATCAGCCCCAGCATTTT
. | 16 | TRBJ2-7 | TRBD1 | TRBV6-5 | CASSYYGQGYSYEQYF | TGTGCCAGCAGTTACTATGGACAGGGTTACTCCTACGAGCAGTACTTC
. | 14 | TRBJ1-1 | TRBD1 | TRBV19 | CASSIRTGSTEAFF | TGTGCCAGTAGTATTCGGACAGGGTCAACTGAAGCTTTCTTT
few | 14 | TRBJ1-1 | . | TRBV5-1 | CASSPHTGNTEAFF | TGCGCCAGCAGCCCGCACACGGGGAACACTGAAGCTTTCTTT
. | 18 | TRBJ2-2 | TRBD2 | TRBV4-3 | CASSQDLLAGENTGELFF | TGCGCCAGCAGCCAAGATTTGCTAGCGGGGGAGAACACCGGGGAGCTGTTTTTT
. | 16 | TRBJ2-1 | TRBD1 | TRBV5-1 | CASAIRDSSTYNEQFF | TGCGCCAGCGCAATAAGGGACAGCTCCACCTACAATGAGCAGTTCTTC
. | 14 | TRBJ1-5 | TRBD1 | TRBV27 | CASSGTGGGRPQHF | TGTGCCAGCAGTGGTACAGGGGGCGGTCGGCCCCAGCATTTT
. | 16 | TRBJ2-7 | TRBD1 | TRBV7-2 | CASSRSGTGVSYEQYF | TGTGCCAGCAGCAGATCCGGGACAGGAGTCTCCTACGAGCAGTACTTC
. | 16 | TRBJ1-2 | TRBD1 | TRBV7-2 | CASSLEGGRQGYGYTF | TGTGCCAGCAGCTTAGAAGGGGGCAGACAGGGCTATGGCTACACCTTC
. | 14 | TRBJ2-1 | . | TRBV19 | CASTRTGVYNEQFF | TGTGCCAGTACGAGGACTGGGGTCTACAATGAGCAGTTCTTC
. | 16 | TRBJ2-7 | TRBD2 | TRBV6-6 | CASSYEGLAGGYEQYF | TGTGCCAGCAGTTACGAAGGACTAGCGGGGGGCTACGAGCAGTACTTC
. | 13 | TRBJ1-5 | . | TRBV18 | CASSTGSDQPQHF | TGTGCCAGCTCAACGGGGTCGGATCAGCCCCAGCATTTT
. | 17 | TRBJ2-2 | TRBD1 | TRBV5-1 | CASSFSYTGVNTGELFF | TGCGCCAGCAGCTTTTCCTATACAGGGGTCAACACCGGGGAGCTGTTTTTT
. | 15 | TRBJ1-6 | . | TRBV6-5 | CASSRSGTQGSPLHF | TGTGCCAGCAGTCGATCCGGGACACAAGGATCACCCCTCCACTTT
. | 11 | TRBJ1-1 | . | TRBV19 | CASSIGVTAFF | TGTGCCAGTAGTATAGGCGTTACAGCTTTCTTT
. | 15 | TRBJ1-4 | . | TRBV7-2 | CASRDQGSSGEKLFF | TGTGCCAGCAGGGATCAGGGGAGTAGTGGTGAAAAACTGTTTTTT
. | 15 | TRBJ1-5 | TRBD1 | TRBV2 | CASSDDRGSNQPQHF | TGTGCCAGCAGTGATGACAGGGGTAGCAATCAGCCCCAGCATTTT